This TCR beta chain was sequenced in a study of shared clonotypes between healthy human individuals. Study-wide background: The study used three CD4 naive, three CD4 memory, two CD8 naive and one CD8 memory plate per donor. Study outcomes and limitations: Several donors showed sharing of around 5% of naive CD4 clonotypes.

Repertoires were generated with immunoSEQ multiplex PCR, while TCRdb's copy carries only in-frame clones and drops some. The table lists 1,400,000 or so clones, approximately 98.5% of them singletons. Naive CD45RA+ and memory CD45RA-negative subsets were split from CD4+ cells. Note on this clone: The antigen is undetermined.

The CDR3 covers 12 residues. Germline V gene lookup returns CDR1 MNHNS and CDR2 SASEGT. With V trimmed by 4 bases and J by 6 bases, 2 bases remained unmatched. The chain uses TRBV6-1 and TRBJ2-7; 8 bases are a match to TRBD1. Sequenced sample: naive CD4+ T cells sorted from blood. Specified subset: CD45RA+ positively selected. The clonotype was recovered from a man aged 25 to 40 in good health. CDR3 sequence: CASSGTGREQYF. The CDR3, as DNA: TGTGCCAGCAGTGGGACAGGGCGCGAGCAGTACTTC.